This passage covers 30 T cell receptor beta chains from one sample sequenced in a study of spatial heterogeneity in lung cancer. Study conclusions and caveats: The study found that expanded intratumoral alpha and beta TCR counts tracked tumor mutation counts.

TCRdb analysed the 5' RACE reads with MiXCR anew, one entry per CDR3 protein. The sample records approximately 9,200 distinct CDR3 sequences, approximately 5% being singletons. As to time point: sample taken at primary tumor resection. The antigens these receptors bind are not known. The specimen comprised lung tumor tissue, sampled at surgery. The receptor set was obtained from a female donor with early-stage non-small cell lung cancer.

By share, this clonotype counts as medium-sized. The J gene is TRBJ2-4, the V gene TRBV25-1; TRBD2 aligns across 9 bases. Germline CDR1 and CDR2: MGHDK and SYGVNS. J was trimmed by 6 bases and V by 3 bases; bases with no gene match: 9. The CDR3 spans 16 residues. Here the CDR3 DNA reads TGTGCCAGCAGTGATTCTGGTAGCGGGGGAGGAAACATTCAGTACTTC. This translates into CASSDSGSGGGNIQYF.

This clonotype occurred many times. The V gene is TRBV24-1, the J gene TRBJ1-2, with TRBD1 matching 7 bases. The CDR3 loop spans 13 amino acids. Losses at the gene ends were 10 bases for V and 0 bases for J; bases not matched to a gene: 4. Per the germline V gene, CDR1 is KGHDR and CDR2 is SFDVKD. The CDR3 DNA follows: TGTGCCACTAGACAGGGAGCTAACTATGGCTACACCTTC. It yields the protein CATRQGANYGYTF.

This clonotype was picked up a small number of times. The chain recombines TRBV2 with TRBJ2-7; D remains unclear. The CDR3 is 12 residues long. Germline V gives CDR1 SNHLY, CDR2 FYNNEI. The V and J ends lost 11 bases and 1 base respectively, with 12 bases between them. CDR3 loop: CASASISYEQYF. In nucleotides, the CDR3 is TGTGCCTCCGCAAGCATTTCCTACGAGCAGTACTTC. The full variable domain, with the rest looked up from reference TRBV2 and TRBJ2-7, is EPEVTQTPSHQVTQMGQEVILRCVPISNHLYFYWYRQILGQKVEFLVSFYNNEISEKSEIFDDQFSVERPDGSNFTLKIRSTKLEDSAMYFCASASISYEQYFGPGTRLTVT.

There are many counts of this clonotype. The chain employs TRBV20-1 and TRBJ2-1; maybe TRBD1 (6 bases). Germline CDR1 is DFQATT and CDR2 is SNEGSKA (reference sequence). With 2 bases removed from V and 8 bases from J, the gap between germline ends came to 22 bases. The CDR3 is made up of 16 amino acids. The CDR3 region is CSARRSISQGLHEQFF. Here the CDR3 DNA reads TGCAGTGCTAGACGTAGCATATCACAGGGATTACATGAGCAGTTCTTC.

This clonotype was seen many times. This chain connects TRBV4-1 to TRBJ2-1; unclear D gene. The CDR3 length is 18 residues. CDR1 and CDR2 (germline): MGHRA, YSYEKL. The ends were cut back, 0 bases at V and 5 bases at J, with 20 bases in the middle. In DNA form, the CDR3 reads TGCGCCAGCAGCCAAGATCGGTCCCTTGCGGTAAAGGACAATGAGCAGTTCTTC. Translation gives CASSQDRSLAVKDNEQFF.

By frequency in the sample, this clonotype is medium-sized (0.01 to 0.1%). This chain joins TRBV7-9 and TRBJ1-1, with a possible D match to TRBD1 (6 bases). V lost 5 bases to trimming and J lost 4 bases, with 14 bases between them. The CDR3 is 14 amino acids. CDR1 SEHNR and CDR2 FQNEAQ come from the germline V gene (reference sequence). CDR3 DNA sequence: TGTGCCAGCAGCCATACAGGGATAGTCACTGAAGCTTTCTTT. Amino acids: CASSHTGIVTEAFF.

This clonotype was counted ten times or more. The genes are TRBV29-1 and TRBJ1-2; the D is unclear. Trimming took off 8 bases at V and 7 bases at J, with 14 bases between the two ends. CDR1 and CDR2 (germline): SQVTM, ANQGSEA. CDR3 length equals 11 residues. DNA for the CDR3: TGCAGCACCCTTTACGGGGTTGGCTACACCTTC. This translates into CSTLYGVGYTF.

This clonotype is medium-sized by share. The junction shows a germline mismatch at one end, possibly a read error. The rearrangement uses TRBV6-2 or TRBV6-3 and TRBJ2-2; the D gene is possibly TRBD1 (5 bases). The CDR3 is made up of 12 amino acids. CDR1 is MNHEY and CDR2 is SVGEGT in the germline V gene. The CDR3 loop reads CASNYQGGELFF. CDR3 DNA: TGTGCCAGCAATTACCAGGGCGGGGAGCTGTTTTTT.

Judged by abundance, this clonotype is medium-sized. This chain joins TRBV2 and TRBJ2-2; 8 bases map to TRBD1. Germline V gene lookup returns CDR1 SNHLY and CDR2 FYNNEI. The length of the CDR3 is 15 residues. The V gene end was trimmed by 2 bases and the J gene end by 4 bases; junction bases not matched to a gene: 3. CDR3 sequence reads: CASSEQGAGTGELFF. The DNA for the CDR3 is TGTGCCAGCAGTGAACAGGGGGCGGGCACCGGGGAGCTGTTTTTT.

The V gene is TRBV20-1, the J gene TRBJ2-3, with TRBD2 identical over 14 bases. Germline assignment: CDR1 DFQATT and CDR2 SNEGSKA (reference sequence). This CDR3 has 17 amino acids. J gave up 1 base and V 3 bases, and 6 bases lay outside the gene matches. The CDR3 protein is CSASGLAGGMGTDTQYF. The CDR3 DNA follows: TGCAGTGCTAGTGGACTAGCGGGAGGCATGGGCACAGATACGCAGTATTTT.

This clonotype is medium-sized by share. The rearrangement links TRBV7-9 to TRBJ2-2; 8 nucleotides align to TRBD1. The CDR3 has 16 amino acids. Trimming took 6 bases from V and 5 from J; bases not matched to a gene: 11. Germline V CDR1 and CDR2: SEHNR, FQNEAQ (reference sequence). The CDR3, as DNA: TGTGCCAGCAGACGAATACCCGGACAGGGAACCGGGGAGCTGTTTTTT. This gives the protein CASRRIPGQGTGELFF.

In its sample, this clonotype is medium-sized. For the CDR3, the DNA is TGTGCCAGCAGTGGAGAGGGGGCAGATACGCAGTATTTT. Translated: CASSGEGADTQYF. This chain connects TRBV6-1 to TRBJ2-3; D might be TRBD1 (6 bases). Deletions cut 4 bases from V and 4 bases from J, with 9 bases between. This CDR3 contains 13 residues. The germline V gene encodes CDR1 MNHNS and CDR2 SASEGT.

In its sample, this clonotype was seen many times. The chain combines TRBV12-3 or TRBV12-4 with TRBJ1-2; TRBD1 agrees at 10 bases. The ends lost 5 bases at V and 8 bases at J; junction bases unmatched: 5. This CDR3 is built from 13 residues. This CDR3 reads CASSRQGAEGYTF. CDR3 bases: TGTGCCAGCAGTAGACAGGGGGCTGAAGGCTACACCTTC.

The chain combines TRBV14 with TRBJ2-7; 10 bases are shared with TRBD1. The germline CDR1 and CDR2 sequences are SGHDN and FVKESK. V lost 4 bases, J lost 3 bases, and 9 bases stayed unmatched. CDR3 length equals 16 residues. The CDR3 sequence: CASSLSRDRGDYEQYF. In DNA, the CDR3 is TGTGCCAGCAGCCTGAGCCGGGACAGGGGTGACTACGAGCAGTACTTC.

By frequency in the sample, this clonotype is medium-sized. V and J are TRBV5-1 and TRBJ2-1; 7 bases agree with TRBD2. J was trimmed by 9 bases and V by 4 bases; bases with no gene match: 10. The germline V gene has CDR1 SGHRS and CDR2 YFSETQ. The length of the CDR3 is 14 residues. DNA for the CDR3: TGCGCCAGCAGCGTACAGTGGGGACTAATTGAGCAGTTCTTC. Translation: CASSVQWGLIEQFF. Supplemented by reference TRBV5-1 and TRBJ2-1, the full variable domain reads KAGVTQTPRYLIKTRGQQVTLSCSPISGHRSVSWYQQTPGQGLQFLFEYFSETQRNKGNFPGRFSGRQFSNSRSEMNVSTLELGDSALYLCASSVQWGLIEQFFGPGTRLTVL.

This chain uses TRBV5-1 with TRBJ2-1; D may be TRBD2 (5 bases). V lost 4 bases and J lost 8, with 16 bases in between. Germline V lookup: CDR1 SGHRS, CDR2 YFSETQ. This CDR3 region has 14 residues. CDR3 sequence (DNA): TGCGCCAGCAGCAGTAGCGATGCAGAGGATGAGCAGTTCTTC. Encoded protein: CASSSSDAEDEQFF.

In this sample, this clonotype turned up many times. This may stem from a read error, because a much larger clone lies one nucleotide away. The genes are TRBV2 and TRBJ1-2; TRBD1 matches 7 bases. The CDR3 is 13 residues long. CDR1 is SNHLY, CDR2 FYNNEI, per germline. For the CDR3, the DNA is TGTGCCAGTTTGCTCGGACAGGTGGATGGCTACCACTTC. It yields the protein CASLLGQVDGYHF. Full variable domain (remainder filled in from reference TRBV2 and TRBJ1-2): EPEVTQTPSHQVTQMGQEVILRCVPISNHLYFYWYRQILGQKVEFLVSFYNNEISEKSEIFDDQFSVERPDGSNFTLKIRSTKLEDSAMYFCASLLGQVDGYHFGSGTRLTVV.

Only a few counts were recorded for this clonotype. The chain's CDR3 is CSAPFSGIRFTDTQYF. The CDR3 bases are TGCAGTGCTCCATTTAGCGGGATTCGCTTCACAGATACGCAGTATTTT. This chain links TRBV20-1 with TRBJ2-3, with TRBD2 matching 8 bases. The germline CDR1 and CDR2 sequences are DFQATT and SNEGSKA (reference sequence). The CDR3 totals 16 residues. The V gene end was trimmed by 5 bases and the J gene end by 2 bases; junction bases not matched to a gene: 12.

Many counts were recorded for this clonotype. The chain has TRBV12-3 or TRBV12-4 and TRBJ2-3; 7 bases match TRBD2. The CDR3 has 16 amino acids. The trim removed 5 bases at V and 4 bases at J, leaving 12 bases unmatched. In nucleotides, the CDR3 is TGTGCCAGCAGTCCCCAGCGGGGTGGTGGGGCAGATACGCAGTATTTT. Its protein is CASSPQRGGGADTQYF.

This clonotype was counted at least ten times. The chain couples TRBV24-1 to TRBJ2-2; D perhaps matches TRBD1 (5 bases). V lost 3 bases and J lost 8, with 12 bases in between. This CDR3 contains 14 residues. Per germline, CDR1 KGHDR and CDR2 SFDVKD. CDR3 protein: CATSDTMGPGELFF. In DNA, the CDR3 is TGTGCCACCAGTGATACCATGGGGCCTGGGGAGCTGTTTTTT.

Ten or more counts support this clonotype. The gene calls are TRBV5-1 and TRBJ2-5, with 7 bases that match TRBD1. Germline CDR1 is SGHRS and CDR2 is YFSETQ. CDR3 length: 14 amino acids. V lost 4 bases and J lost 1; bases outside the gene matches: 4. This chain's CDR3 is CASSPGQTQETQYF. The CDR3 DNA is TGCGCCAGCAGCCCGGGACAGACCCAAGAGACCCAGTACTTC.

Many counts were recorded for this clonotype. Given a much more abundant clone one base away, this may be a read error. The J gene is TRBJ1-2, the V gene TRBV28; 8 bases are a match to TRBD1. CDR1 and CDR2 from the germline V gene are MDHEN and SYDVKM. The CDR3 runs to 13 residues. CDR3 sequence: CASNTDRGDGYNF. The CDR3 coding sequence is TGTGCCAGCAACACAGACAGGGGTGACGGCTACAACTTC.

This clonotype is deemed medium-sized. The chain uses TRBV7-2 and TRBJ1-4; no clear D. This CDR3 is built from 13 residues. The germline gives CDR1 SGHTA, CDR2 FQGNSA. The V end was cut by 3 bases, the J end by 7 bases, with 9 bases between. The CDR3 sequence: CASSFWSAEKLFF. DNA for the CDR3: TGTGCCAGCAGCTTCTGGTCTGCTGAAAAACTGTTTTTT. Full variable domain (rest looked up from reference TRBV7-2 and TRBJ1-4): GAGVSQSPSNKVTEKGKDVELRCDPISGHTALYWYRQSLGQGLEFLIYFQGNSAPDKSGLPSDRFSAERTGGSVSTLTIQRTQQEDSAVYLCASSFWSAEKLFFGSGTQLSVL.

This clonotype occurred many times. The chain carries TRBV3-1 and TRBJ1-1; 7 bases are shared with TRBD1. The CDR3 is 17 residues long. The germline V gene has CDR1 LGHDT and CDR2 YNNKEL (reference sequence). V was pared by 0 bases and J by 4 bases, with 11 bases of the junction left unmatched. Here the CDR3 DNA reads TGTGCCAGCAGCCAAGATGGTAGGGGGCGAGGTATCACTGAAGCTTTCTTT. Its translation is CASSQDGRGRGITEAFF.

Many counts were recorded for this clonotype. The chain employs TRBV27 and TRBJ2-7; 13 positions agree with TRBD2. This CDR3 has 15 residues. The V segment lost 5 bases and the J segment 6 bases; nucleotides outside the gene matches: 7. CDR1 MNHEY and CDR2 SMNVEV come from the germline V gene (reference sequence). CDR3 DNA: TGTGCCAGCAGTCCACTAGCGGGAGGGCCCGTCGAGCAGTACTTC. It codes for CASSPLAGGPVEQYF.

In its sample, this clonotype ranks as medium-sized. This chain joins TRBV20-1 and TRBJ1-1; D is undetermined. The CDR3 is made up of 14 amino acids. V was trimmed by 0 bases and J by 6 bases, leaving 14 bases between them. Germline V CDR1 and CDR2: DFQATT, SNEGSKA (reference sequence). CDR3 sequence (DNA): TGCAGTGCTAGAGAGCCCCGGGAGGCCGCTGAAGCTTTCTTT. Amino acids: CSAREPREAAEAFF.

This clonotype has a single count. V usage is TRBV6-5 and J usage is TRBJ2-3; TRBD2 matches at 10 bases. The V gene end was trimmed by 6 bases and the J gene end by 7 bases; junction bases not matched to a gene: 10. Germline V lookup: CDR1 MNHEY, CDR2 SVGAGI. This CDR3 spans 15 amino acids. CDR3 loop: CASRPSGGEGHTQYF. Written as DNA, the CDR3 is TGTGCCAGCAGACCTAGCGGGGGCGAGGGGCATACGCAGTATTTT.

In its sample, this clonotype ranks as medium-sized. The chain is built from TRBV29-1 and TRBJ2-7; no reliable D call. V dropped 3 bases and J dropped 0 bases, with 9 bases sitting between them. Germline lookup yields CDR1 SQVTM and CDR2 ANQGSEA. The CDR3 consists of 13 residues. The CDR3 sequence is CSVDLASSYEQYF. The CDR3 region has the DNA TGCAGCGTTGACCTCGCGAGCTCCTACGAGCAGTACTTC.

Within the sample, this clonotype is medium-sized. The J gene is TRBJ2-1, the V gene TRBV20-1; D perhaps matches TRBD2 (6 bases). Germline lookup yields CDR1 DFQATT and CDR2 SNEGSKA (reference sequence). The CDR3 covers 13 residues. Trimming cost V 8 bases and J 5 bases, with 16 bases left between them. This CDR3 reads CSHGGWNNNEQFF. Here the CDR3 DNA reads TGCAGTCACGGAGGGTGGAATAACAATGAGCAGTTCTTC.

Ten or more counts support this clonotype. This chain links TRBV6-1 with TRBJ1-1; D is unclear. Germline-derived CDR1 and CDR2 are MNHNS and SASEGT. V lost 6 bases, J lost 8 bases, and 10 bases lay in between. The CDR3 sequence is 11 residues long. As DNA, the CDR3 is TGTGCCAGCAGCCGAACAGACGAAGCTTTCTTT. Protein: CASSRTDEAFF.